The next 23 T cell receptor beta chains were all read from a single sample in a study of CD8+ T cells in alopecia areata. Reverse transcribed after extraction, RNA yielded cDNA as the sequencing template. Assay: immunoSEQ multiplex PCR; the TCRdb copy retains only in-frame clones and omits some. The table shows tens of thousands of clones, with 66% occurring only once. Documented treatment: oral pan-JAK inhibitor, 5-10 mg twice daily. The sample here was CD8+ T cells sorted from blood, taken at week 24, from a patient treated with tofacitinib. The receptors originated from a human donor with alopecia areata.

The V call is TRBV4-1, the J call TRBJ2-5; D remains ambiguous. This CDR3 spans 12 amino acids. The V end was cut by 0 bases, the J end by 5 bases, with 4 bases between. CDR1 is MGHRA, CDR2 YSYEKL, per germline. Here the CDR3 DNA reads TGCGCCAGCAGCCAAGATAAGGAGACCCAGTACTTC. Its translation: CASSQDKETQYF.

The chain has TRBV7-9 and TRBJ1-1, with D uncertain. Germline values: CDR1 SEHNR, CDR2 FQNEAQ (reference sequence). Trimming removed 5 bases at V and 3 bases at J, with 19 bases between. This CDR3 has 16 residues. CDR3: CASSPIVLGPYTEAFF. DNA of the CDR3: TGTGCCAGCAGCCCAATAGTCCTAGGACCGTACACTGAAGCTTTCTTT.

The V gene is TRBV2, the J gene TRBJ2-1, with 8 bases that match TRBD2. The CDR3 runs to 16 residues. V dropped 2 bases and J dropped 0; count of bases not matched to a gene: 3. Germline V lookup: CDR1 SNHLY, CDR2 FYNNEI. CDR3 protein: CASSEFAGGSYNEQFF. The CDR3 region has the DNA TGTGCCAGCAGTGAATTTGCGGGAGGCTCCTACAATGAGCAGTTCTTC. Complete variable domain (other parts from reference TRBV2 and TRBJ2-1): EPEVTQTPSHQVTQMGQEVILRCVPISNHLYFYWYRQILGQKVEFLVSFYNNEISEKSEIFDDQFSVERPDGSNFTLKIRSTKLEDSAMYFCASSEFAGGSYNEQFFGPGTRLTVL.

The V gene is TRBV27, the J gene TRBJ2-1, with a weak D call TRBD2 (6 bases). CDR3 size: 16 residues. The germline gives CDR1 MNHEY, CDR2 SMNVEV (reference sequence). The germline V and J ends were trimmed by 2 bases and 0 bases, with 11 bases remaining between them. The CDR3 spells CASSLGTLNSYNEQFF. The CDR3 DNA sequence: TGTGCCAGCAGTTTAGGGACTCTAAACTCCTACAATGAGCAGTTCTTC.

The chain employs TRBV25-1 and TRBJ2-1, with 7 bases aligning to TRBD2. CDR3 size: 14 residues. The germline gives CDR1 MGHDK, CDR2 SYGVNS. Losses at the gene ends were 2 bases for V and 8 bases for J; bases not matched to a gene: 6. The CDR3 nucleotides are TGTGCCAGCAGTGAACGGACTAGTGGTTATGAGCAGTTCTTC. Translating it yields CASSERTSGYEQFF.

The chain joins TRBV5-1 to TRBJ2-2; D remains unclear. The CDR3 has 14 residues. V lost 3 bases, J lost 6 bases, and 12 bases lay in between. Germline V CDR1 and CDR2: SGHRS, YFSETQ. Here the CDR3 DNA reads TGCGCCAGCAGCTATATAGGGATGTCCGGGGAGCTGTTTTTT. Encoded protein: CASSYIGMSGELFF.

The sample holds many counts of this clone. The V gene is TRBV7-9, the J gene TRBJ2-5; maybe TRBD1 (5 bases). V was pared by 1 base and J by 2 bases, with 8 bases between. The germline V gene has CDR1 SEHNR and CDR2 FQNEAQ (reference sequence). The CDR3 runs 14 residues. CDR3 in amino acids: CASSLGQTQETQYF. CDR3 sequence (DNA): TGTGCCAGCAGCTTAGGACAGACACAAGAGACCCAGTACTTC.

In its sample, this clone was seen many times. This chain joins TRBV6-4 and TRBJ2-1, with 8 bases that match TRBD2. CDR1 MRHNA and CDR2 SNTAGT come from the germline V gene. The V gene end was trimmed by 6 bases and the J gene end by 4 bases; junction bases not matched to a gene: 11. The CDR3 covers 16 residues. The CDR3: CASSPSGGGQYNEQFF. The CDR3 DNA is TGTGCCAGCAGCCCTTCTGGCGGGGGGCAATACAATGAGCAGTTCTTC.

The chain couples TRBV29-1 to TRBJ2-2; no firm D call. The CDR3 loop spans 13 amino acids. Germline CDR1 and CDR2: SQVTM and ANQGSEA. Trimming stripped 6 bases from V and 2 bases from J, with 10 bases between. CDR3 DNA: TGCAGCGTGAAGACACCAAACACCGGGGAGCTGTTTTTT. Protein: CSVKTPNTGELFF.

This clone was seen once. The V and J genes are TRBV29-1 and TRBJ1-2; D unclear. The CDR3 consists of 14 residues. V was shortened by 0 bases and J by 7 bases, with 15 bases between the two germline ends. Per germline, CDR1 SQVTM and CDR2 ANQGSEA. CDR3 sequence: CSVEDFNVGIGYTF. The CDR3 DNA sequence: TGCAGCGTTGAAGATTTTAATGTTGGAATTGGCTACACCTTC. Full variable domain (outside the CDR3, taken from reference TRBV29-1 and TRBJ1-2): SAVISQKPSRDICQRGTSLTIQCQVDSQVTMMFWYRQQPGQSLTLIATANQGSEATYESGFVIDKFPISRPNLTFSTLTVSNMSPEDSSIYLCSVEDFNVGIGYTFGSGTRLTVV.

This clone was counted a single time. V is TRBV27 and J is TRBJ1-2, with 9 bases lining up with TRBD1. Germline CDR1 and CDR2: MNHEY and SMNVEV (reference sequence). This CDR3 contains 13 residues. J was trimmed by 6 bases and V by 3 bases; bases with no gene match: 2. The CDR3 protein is CASSFGTGHGYTF. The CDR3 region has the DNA TGTGCCAGCAGTTTTGGGACAGGGCATGGCTACACCTTC.

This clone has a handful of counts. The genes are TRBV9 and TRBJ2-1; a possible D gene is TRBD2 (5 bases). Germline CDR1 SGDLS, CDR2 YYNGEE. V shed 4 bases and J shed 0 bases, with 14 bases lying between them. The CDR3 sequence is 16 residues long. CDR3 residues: CASSPGRGYSYNEQFF. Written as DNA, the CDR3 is TGTGCCAGCAGCCCTGGGAGAGGATACTCCTACAATGAGCAGTTCTTC.

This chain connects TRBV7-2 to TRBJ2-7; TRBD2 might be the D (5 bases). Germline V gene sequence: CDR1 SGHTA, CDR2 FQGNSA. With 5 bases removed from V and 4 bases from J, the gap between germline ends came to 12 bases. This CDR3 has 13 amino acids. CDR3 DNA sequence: TGTGCCAGCAGCCTCTACTCGGGGTACGAGCAGTACTTC. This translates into CASSLYSGYEQYF.

Here the CDR3 reads CASSQCRVAGANVLTF. CDR3 DNA: TGCGCCAGCAGTCAATGCAGGGTTGCAGGGGCCAACGTCCTGACTTTC. This sequence joins TRBV23-1 and TRBJ2-6; a possible D gene is TRBD1 (5 bases). TRBV23-1 is placed among ORFs of uncertain function. The CDR3 runs 16 residues. Deletions cut 1 base from V and 4 bases from J, with 11 bases between.

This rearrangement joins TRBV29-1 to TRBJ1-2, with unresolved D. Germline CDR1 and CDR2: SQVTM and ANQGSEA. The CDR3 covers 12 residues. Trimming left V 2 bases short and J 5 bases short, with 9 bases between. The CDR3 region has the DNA TGCAGCGTTGAACGGGTCCCTTATGGCTACACCTTC. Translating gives CSVERVPYGYTF.

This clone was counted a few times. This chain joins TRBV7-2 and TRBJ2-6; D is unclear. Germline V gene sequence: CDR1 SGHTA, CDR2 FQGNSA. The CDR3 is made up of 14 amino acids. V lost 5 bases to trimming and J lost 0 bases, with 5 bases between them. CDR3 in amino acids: CASSPFSGANVLTF. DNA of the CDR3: TGTGCCAGCAGCCCGTTCTCTGGGGCCAACGTCCTGACTTTC. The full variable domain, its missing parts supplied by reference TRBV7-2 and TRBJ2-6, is GAGVSQSPSNKVTEKGKDVELRCDPISGHTALYWYRQSLGQGLEFLIYFQGNSAPDKSGLPSDRFSAERTGGSVSTLTIQRTQQEDSAVYLCASSPFSGANVLTFGAGSRLTVL.

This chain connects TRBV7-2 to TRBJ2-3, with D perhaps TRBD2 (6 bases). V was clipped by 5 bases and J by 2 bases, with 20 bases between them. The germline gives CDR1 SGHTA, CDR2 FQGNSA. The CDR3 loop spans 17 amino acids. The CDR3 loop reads CASSRPPWRGDTDTQYF. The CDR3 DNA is TGTGCCAGCAGCCGTCCGCCCTGGCGGGGAGACACAGATACGCAGTATTTT. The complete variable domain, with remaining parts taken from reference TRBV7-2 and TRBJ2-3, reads GAGVSQSPSNKVTEKGKDVELRCDPISGHTALYWYRQSLGQGLEFLIYFQGNSAPDKSGLPSDRFSAERTGGSVSTLTIQRTQQEDSAVYLCASSRPPWRGDTDTQYFGPGTRLTVL.

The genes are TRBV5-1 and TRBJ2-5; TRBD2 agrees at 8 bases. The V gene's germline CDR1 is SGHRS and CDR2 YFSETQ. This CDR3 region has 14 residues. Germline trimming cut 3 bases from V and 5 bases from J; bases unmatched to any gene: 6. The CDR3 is CASSWTSPRETQYF. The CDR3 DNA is TGCGCCAGCAGCTGGACTAGCCCCCGGGAGACCCAGTACTTC.

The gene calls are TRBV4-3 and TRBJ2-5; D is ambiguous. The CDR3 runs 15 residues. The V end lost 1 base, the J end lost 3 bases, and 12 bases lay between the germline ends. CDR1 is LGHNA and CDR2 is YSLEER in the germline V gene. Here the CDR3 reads CASSQAGGPKETQYF. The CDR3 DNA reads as TGCGCCAGCAGCCAAGCTGGTGGGCCTAAAGAGACCCAGTACTTC.

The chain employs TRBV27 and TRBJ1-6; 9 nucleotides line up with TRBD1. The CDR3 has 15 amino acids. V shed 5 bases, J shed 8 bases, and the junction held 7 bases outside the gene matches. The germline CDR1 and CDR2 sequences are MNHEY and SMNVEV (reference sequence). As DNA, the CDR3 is TGTGCCAGCAGTGAAAACAGGGGGCTCGATTCACCCCTCCACTTT. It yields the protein CASSENRGLDSPLHF.

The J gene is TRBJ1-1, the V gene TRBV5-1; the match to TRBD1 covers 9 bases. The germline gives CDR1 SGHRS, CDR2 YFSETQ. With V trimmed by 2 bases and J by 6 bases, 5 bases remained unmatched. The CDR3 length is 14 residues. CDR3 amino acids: CASSLGQGSAEAFF. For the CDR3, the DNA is TGCGCCAGCAGCTTAGGACAGGGGAGTGCTGAAGCTTTCTTT.

Here the CDR3 reads CASSFGGDVANVLTF. As DNA, the CDR3 is TGTGCCAGCAGCTTCGGCGGAGATGTCGCCAACGTCCTGACTTTC. This rearrangement joins TRBV7-2 to TRBJ2-6; D unresolved. V lost 3 bases to trimming and J lost 7 bases, with 13 bases between them. The CDR3 consists of 15 residues. Germline lookup yields CDR1 SGHTA and CDR2 FQGNSA.

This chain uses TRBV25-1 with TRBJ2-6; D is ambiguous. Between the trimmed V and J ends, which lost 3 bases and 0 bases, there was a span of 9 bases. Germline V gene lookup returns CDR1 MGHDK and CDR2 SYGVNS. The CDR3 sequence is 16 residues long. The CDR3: CASSEVSGSGANVLTF. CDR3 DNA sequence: TGTGCCAGCAGTGAGGTTTCGGGCTCTGGGGCCAACGTCCTGACTTTC.